This is a list of T cell receptor beta chains from one sample in a study of T cell responses to AZD1222 COVID-19 vaccine. This table comes from immunoSEQ multiplex PCR, and its TCRdb copy is limited to in-frame clones, with some not included. Here the sample spans 65,000 to 85,000 clones, roughly 90% being singletons. The specimen was peripheral blood, collected on day 0 of AZD1222 vaccination. The receptors stem from an adult in good health. Each CDR3 is given with its conserved first and last residue. A D gene is named only where the DNA matches it firmly. Size is omitted from some rows. Given values are once, few, many or a class for expanded clones.

TRBV18	TRBJ2-7	NA	NA	CASSPGAAYEQYF	TGTGCCAGCTCACCAGGGGCAGCCTACGAGCAGTACTTC
TRBV28	TRBJ2-1	TRBD2	NA	CASSPGGIQNNEQFF	TGTGCCAGCAGCCCGGGGGGGATCCAAAACAATGAGCAGTTCTTC
TRBV5-4	TRBJ2-7	NA	NA	CASSFTSSYEQYF	TGTGCCAGCAGCTTTACTAGCTCCTACGAGCAGTACTTC
TRBV6-6	TRBJ2-5	TRBD1	NA	CASSDRGRFQETQYF	TGTGCCAGCAGCGACAGGGGGCGTTTTCAAGAGACCCAGTACTTC
TRBV20-1	TRBJ1-2	NA	NA	CSARPGYTF	TGCAGTGCCAGGCCTGGCTACACCTTC
TRBV28	TRBJ2-7	NA	NA	CASSLSKGYEQYF	TGTGCCAGCAGTTTAAGCAAGGGTTACGAGCAGTACTTC
TRBV18	TRBJ2-5	NA	NA	CASSPTGGAQETQYF	TGTGCCAGCTCACCAACAGGAGGGGCACAAGAGACCCAGTACTTC
TRBV15	TRBJ1-2	TRBD1	NA	CATSLGQGLVLYGYTF	TGTGCCACCAGCTTAGGACAGGGGCTCGTCCTCTATGGCTACACCTTC
TRBV28	TRBJ1-5	NA	NA	CASRSAGTGNQPQHF	TGTGCCAGCAGGTCTGCGGGGACGGGCAATCAGCCCCAGCATTTT
TRBV2	TRBJ1-6	NA	NA	CASSGGWSPLHF	TGTGCCAGCAGTGGGGGTTGGTCACCCCTCCACTTT
TRBV19	TRBJ2-3	NA	NA	CASTGTRFGTDTQYF	TGTGCCAGTACCGGAACTCGCTTCGGCACAGATACGCAGTATTTT
TRBV7-9	TRBJ1-3	NA	NA	CASSLRGTGNTIYF	TGTGCCAGCAGCTTGCGGGGTACTGGAAACACCATATATTTT
TRBV7-2	TRBJ2-3	NA	NA	CASSYQRRTDTQYF	TGTGCCAGCAGCTACCAGCGGCGCACAGATACGCAGTATTTT
TRBV28	TRBJ2-3	TRBD1	NA	CASSFARQGSLTDTQYF	TGTGCCAGCAGTTTCGCCCGACAGGGAAGTCTCACAGATACGCAGTATTTT
TRBV7-9	TRBJ2-1	TRBD2	medium-sized	CASSQGTSGGEQFF	TGTGCCAGCAGCCAAGGGACTAGCGGGGGGGAGCAGTTCTTC
TRBV27	TRBJ1-3	NA	NA	CASSSSGKTGNTIYF	TGTGCCAGCAGTTCTTCAGGGAAAACTGGAAACACCATATATTTT
TRBV9	TRBJ1-5	NA	few	CASSVGGGNQPQHF	TGTGCCAGCAGCGTAGGGGGGGGCAATCAGCCCCAGCATTTT
TRBV29-1	TRBJ2-7	NA	NA	CSVSPGGSGYEQYF	TGCAGCGTATCCCCGGGGGGCAGTGGCTACGAGCAGTACTTC
TRBV2	TRBJ1-1	NA	once	CASSEKVGVYTEAFF	TGTGCCAGCAGTGAAAAGGTGGGGGTGTACACTGAAGCTTTCTTT
TRBV7-3	TRBJ1-1	NA	once	CASSPLGQGKNTEAFF	TGTGCCAGCAGCCCCCTCGGGCAGGGAAAGAACACTGAAGCTTTCTTT
TRBV9	TRBJ1-1	NA	NA	CASSVLGPGNTEAFF	TGTGCCAGCAGCGTATTGGGACCGGGGAACACTGAAGCTTTCTTT
TRBV24-1	TRBJ1-1	NA	NA	CATSDGTGTVRAEAFF	TGTGCCACCAGTGATGGTACAGGGACGGTGCGGGCTGAAGCTTTCTTT
TRBV18	TRBJ1-5	NA	NA	CASSAGQQKQPQHF	TGTGCCAGCTCAGCAGGACAGCAGAAACAGCCCCAGCATTTT
TRBV5-5	TRBJ1-6	NA	NA	CASSLVQGFGSPLHF	TGTGCCAGCAGCTTAGTACAGGGATTCGGTTCACCCCTCCACTTT
TRBV6-4	TRBJ1-6	NA	NA	CASKALSSYNSPLHF	TGTGCCAGCAAGGCTCTGAGCTCCTATAATTCACCCCTCCACTTT
TRBV27	TRBJ2-2	TRBD2	once	CASSLIKRGTGELFF	TGTGCCAGCAGTTTAATAAAGCGGGGTACCGGGGAGCTGTTTTTT
TRBV12-5	TRBJ2-2	TRBD2	NA	CASGSGRGTSGGQNTGELFF	TGTGCTAGTGGTTCGGGCCGGGGGACTAGCGGGGGCCAGAACACCGGGGAGCTGTTTTTT
TRBV5-4	TRBJ1-1	NA	NA	CASRRTEANTEAFF	TGTGCCAGCAGGCGGACAGAAGCGAACACTGAAGCTTTCTTT
TRBV7-2	TRBJ1-2	NA	NA	CASSQTGNYGYTF	TGTGCCAGCAGCCAGACCGGTAACTATGGCTACACCTTC
TRBV5-4	TRBJ1-6	NA	NA	CASSRDTLSNSPLHF	TGTGCCAGCAGCAGGGACACCCTTAGTAATTCACCCCTCCACTTT
TRBV7-9	TRBJ1-2	NA	NA	CASSLASSGYTF	TGTGCCAGCAGCTTAGCGTCTAGCGGCTACACCTTC
TRBV2	TRBJ1-2	NA	NA	CASTPRNPGYTF	TGTGCCAGCACACCCAGGAACCCTGGCTACACCTTC
TRBV5-4	TRBJ1-5	TRBD1	NA	CASSLGTGGFGQPQHF	TGTGCCAGCAGCTTGGGGACAGGGGGCTTTGGGCAGCCCCAGCATTTT
TRBV7-8	TRBJ1-2	NA	NA	CASSPDRTGYGYTF	TGTGCCAGCAGCCCTGACCGTACAGGGTACGGCTACACCTTC
TRBV9	TRBJ1-3	NA	NA	CASSVWGRNTIYF	TGTGCCAGCAGCGTATGGGGCAGAAACACCATATATTTT
TRBV5-6	TRBJ1-2	NA	NA	CASSLVAGDNYGYTF	TGTGCCAGCAGCTTGGTGGCAGGGGATAACTATGGCTACACCTTC
TRBV7-9	TRBJ2-5	TRBD1	NA	CASSSIGQGETQYF	TGTGCCAGCAGCTCCATCGGACAGGGGGAGACCCAGTACTTC
TRBV5-4	TRBJ1-1	TRBD1	NA	CASSPWTGINTEAFF	TGTGCCAGCAGCCCCTGGACAGGGATTAACACTGAAGCTTTCTTT
TRBV4-2	TRBJ2-1	TRBD2	NA	CASSQEAGLAGGRGQFF	TGTGCCAGCAGCCAAGAAGCGGGACTAGCGGGGGGACGGGGGCAGTTCTTC
TRBV6-1	TRBJ1-5	NA	NA	CASSEPYRLNSNQPQHF	TGTGCCAGCAGTGAACCTTACAGGCTTAATAGCAATCAGCCCCAGCATTTT
TRBV6-5	TRBJ2-3	TRBD2	NA	CASSKRLASTDTQYF	TGTGCCAGCAGTAAAAGACTAGCTAGCACAGATACGCAGTATTTT
TRBV25-1	TRBJ2-7	TRBD2	NA	CASSDSLQGRGGEQYF	TGTGCCAGCAGTGATTCCCTACAGGGTCGCGGGGGGGAGCAGTACTTC
TRBV24-1	TRBJ1-1	NA	NA	CATTETTGRNTEAFF	TGTGCCACCACCGAGACGACAGGTCGAAACACTGAAGCTTTCTTT
TRBV5-4	TRBJ2-2	TRBD1	NA	CASSPYRTGGSGELFF	TGTGCCAGCAGCCCGTATCGGACAGGGGGCTCCGGGGAGCTGTTTTTT
TRBV3-1/TRBV3-2	TRBJ2-5	TRBD2	NA	CASSPFRGDFRETQYF	TGTGCCAGCAGCCCCTTCCGGGGGGACTTCCGGGAGACCCAGTACTTC
TRBV4-3	TRBJ1-1	NA	NA	CASSQGDRGVEGNTEAFF	TGCGCCAGCAGCCAAGGAGATCGGGGAGTGGAGGGGAACACTGAAGCTTTCTTT
TRBV6-2/TRBV6-3	TRBJ2-2	TRBD2	NA	CASSYRGLAGGELFF	TGTGCCAGCAGTTACAGAGGACTAGCTGGCGGGGAGCTGTTTTTT
TRBV28	TRBJ2-3	NA	NA	CASSLWGRGQDTQYF	TGTGCCAGCAGTTTATGGGGCAGGGGTCAAGATACGCAGTATTTT
TRBV4-1	TRBJ2-1	TRBD2	once	CASSQAASRGGGEQFF	TGCGCCAGCAGCCAAGCTGCTTCGCGGGGGGGCGGTGAGCAGTTCTTC
TRBV19	TRBJ2-7	TRBD1	NA	CASSIEAVRGSEQYF	TGTGCCAGTAGTATTGAGGCCGTCAGGGGGTCCGAGCAGTACTTC